This record looks at one TCR beta chain sequence and its context. Its antigen is as yet unknown. Only in-frame clones appear in the TCRdb table, and some are missing; sequencing was by immunoSEQ multiplex PCR. The sample holds fewer than 75,000 clones, 81% seen once. In germline, CDR1 is LNHDA, CDR2 SQIVND (reference sequence). V lost 6 bases and J lost 7, with 9 bases in between. CDR3 length: 11 amino acids. This entry belongs to a study of glioma-infiltrating T cells after dendritic cell vaccination. Overall study results and limits: Patients with more pretreatment TILs had longer time to progression and survival.

The chain is built from TRBV19 and TRBJ1-2; D possibly corresponds to TRBD1 (6 bases). This receptor was taken from a human donor with glioblastoma. Material: blood, obtained before dendritic cell vaccination. CDR3 residues: CASRAGVGYTF. CDR3 in DNA: TGTGCCAGTAGGGCAGGGGTTGGCTACACCTTC. Looking up the rest from reference TRBV19 and TRBJ1-2 gives the full variable domain: DGGITQSPKYLFRKEGQNVTLSCEQNLNHDAMYWYRQDPGQGLRLIYYSQIVNDFQKGDIAEGYSVSREKKESFPLTVTSAQKNPTAFYLCASRAGVGYTFGSGTRLTVV.